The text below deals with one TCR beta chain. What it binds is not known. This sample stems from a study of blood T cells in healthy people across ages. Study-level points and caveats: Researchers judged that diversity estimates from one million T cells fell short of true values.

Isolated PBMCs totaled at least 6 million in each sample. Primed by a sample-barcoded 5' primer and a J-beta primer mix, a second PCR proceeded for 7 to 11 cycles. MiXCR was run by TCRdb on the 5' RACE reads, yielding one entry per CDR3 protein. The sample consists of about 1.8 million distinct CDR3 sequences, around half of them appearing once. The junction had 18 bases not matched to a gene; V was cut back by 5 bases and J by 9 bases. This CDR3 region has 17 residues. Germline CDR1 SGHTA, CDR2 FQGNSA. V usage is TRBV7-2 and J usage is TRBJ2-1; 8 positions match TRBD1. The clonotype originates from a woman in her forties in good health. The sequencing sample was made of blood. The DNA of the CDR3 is TGTGCCAGCAGCCCGGGGACAGGAACCCCTCGGGGTGGTGAGCAGTTCTTC. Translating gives CASSPGTGTPRGGEQFF.